The source of this TCR beta chain is a study of blood T cell repertoires in COVID-19. This table comes from immunoSEQ multiplex PCR, and its TCRdb copy is limited to in-frame clones, with some not included. In the table there are under 35,000 clones, 85% to 90% of which are singletons. The CDR3 is 16 residues long. V was trimmed by 4 bases and J by 3 bases, leaving 18 bases between them. The germline V gene has CDR1 SGHKS and CDR2 YYEKEE (reference sequence). Sequencing was carried out using peripheral blood. The sequence came from a human donor in a cohort sampled during active COVID-19. The chain joins TRBV5-5 to TRBJ2-3; TRBD1 might be the D (5 bases). CDR3 nucleotides: TGTGCCAGCAGCCCGTTAGGGGCAATTCCTACAGATACGCAGTATTTT. This translates into CASSPLGAIPTDTQYF.